These 20 T cell receptor beta chains were all obtained from the same sample, sequenced in a study of CD8 T cells in Susac syndrome. When the RNA was reverse transcribed, random hexamers were used with an input of roughly 0.5 to 1 ug. MiXCR, run by TCRdb on the immunoSEQ multiplex PCR reads, gives a single entry per CDR3 protein. The sample yields 240,000 or so distinct CDR3 sequences, roughly 95% seen once. The sample consisted of CD4+ T cells from PBMCs. Receptor source: a human donor with Susac syndrome.

This chain uses TRBV14 with TRBJ2-1, with 10 bases lining up with TRBD2. The CDR3 is made up of 18 amino acids. Germline loops: CDR1 SGHDN, CDR2 FVKESK. Unmatched junction bases numbered 8, after V lost 0 bases and J lost 3 bases. The CDR3 DNA reads as TGTGCCAGCAGCCAAGAAGGGACACTAGCGGGACGCTACAATGAGCAGTTCTTC. This sequence encodes CASSQEGTLAGRYNEQFF.

This chain connects TRBV2 to TRBJ2-3, with TRBD2 matching over 7 bases. Germline V gives CDR1 SNHLY, CDR2 FYNNEI. V dropped 8 bases and J dropped 6; count of bases not matched to a gene: 11. The CDR3 runs to 14 residues. CDR3 amino acids: CASLGLVNVDTQYF. CDR3 DNA: TGTGCCAGCCTAGGACTAGTTAACGTTGATACGCAGTATTTT.

The J gene is TRBJ2-1, the V gene TRBV30; TRBD2 agrees at 7 bases. Germline CDR1 and CDR2: GTSNPN and SVGIG (reference sequence). V lost 5 bases, J lost 5 bases, and 6 bases stayed unmatched. CDR3 length equals 13 residues. The CDR3 reads CAWEAAGNNEQFF. The DNA for the CDR3 is TGTGCCTGGGAGGCAGCGGGGAACAATGAGCAGTTCTTC.

J is TRBJ2-5 and V is TRBV30; D not resolved. The V gene lost 2 bases and the J gene lost 4 bases, with 8 bases spanning the gap. The CDR3 has 12 residues. Germline CDR1 GTSNPN, CDR2 SVGIG (reference sequence). The DNA of the CDR3 is TGTGCCTGGAGTCTGCTCGGAGAGACCCAGTACTTC. It yields the protein CAWSLLGETQYF.

The V gene is TRBV30, the J gene TRBJ2-1, with D hard to call. Germline V gene sequence: CDR1 GTSNPN, CDR2 SVGIG (reference sequence). The CDR3 loop spans 13 amino acids. Trimming took off 1 base at V and 3 bases at J, with 7 bases between the two ends. CDR3 nucleotides: TGTGCCTGGAGTGGAGATTACTACAATGAGCAGTTCTTC. This gives the protein CAWSGDYYNEQFF.

J is TRBJ2-2 and V is TRBV15; no reliable D call. Germline CDR1 and CDR2: LNHNV and YYDKDF (reference sequence). The CDR3 runs to 13 residues. Trimming took off 0 bases at V and 6 bases at J, with 5 bases between the two ends. CDR3 nucleotides: TGTGCCACCAGCAGAGACCCGGCCGGGGAGCTGTTTTTT. Translated: CATSRDPAGELFF.

V is TRBV7-9 and J is TRBJ2-7, with a possible D match to TRBD1 (6 bases). The CDR3 consists of 16 residues. Germline assignment: CDR1 SEHNR and CDR2 FQNEAQ (reference sequence). V lost 2 bases to trimming and J lost 6 bases, with 20 bases between them. The CDR3 here is CASSLYFGTHEGEQYF. CDR3 nucleotide sequence: TGTGCCAGCAGCTTATATTTCGGGACACATGAGGGCGAGCAGTACTTC.

The V call is TRBV20-1, the J call TRBJ2-1, with D possibly TRBD2 on 6 matching bases. The CDR3 is made up of 17 amino acids. Trimming removed 0 bases from V and 7 bases from J, with 22 bases in between. Germline V gives CDR1 DFQATT, CDR2 SNEGSKA (reference sequence). The CDR3 spells CSARDSVGTSARNEQFF. The CDR3, as DNA: TGCAGTGCTAGAGACTCCGTTGGGACTTCCGCAAGGAATGAGCAGTTCTTC.

The gene calls are TRBV28 and TRBJ1-2, with D perhaps matching TRBD1 (5 bases). The germline V gene encodes CDR1 MDHEN and CDR2 SYDVKM. CDR3 size: 13 residues. V lost 5 bases, J lost 3 bases, and 10 bases lay in between. This CDR3 reads CASSIRQHYGYTF. For the CDR3, the DNA is TGTGCCAGCAGTATCAGACAGCACTATGGCTACACCTTC.

This chain connects TRBV2 to TRBJ2-1; D is unresolved. In germline, CDR1 is SNHLY, CDR2 FYNNEI. Deletions cut 7 bases from V and 3 bases from J, with 7 bases between. The CDR3 sequence is 12 residues long. The CDR3 DNA reads TGTGCCAGCATAAGGGACTACAATGAGCAGTTCTTC. It specifies CASIRDYNEQFF.

The chain joins TRBV7-2 to TRBJ2-3; 7 bases line up with TRBD2. Germline V gene data show CDR1 as SGHTA and CDR2 as FQGNSA. V lost 10 bases and J lost 2; bases outside the gene matches: 12. The CDR3 runs to 15 residues. The CDR3 region is CATTREAIDTDTQYF. CDR3 nucleotides: TGTGCCACCACTCGGGAGGCAATAGACACAGATACGCAGTATTTT.

This clonotype was counted once. The chain couples TRBV15 to TRBJ1-5; D remains ambiguous. The CDR3 is 13 amino acids. V lost 2 bases to trimming and J lost 4 bases, with 6 bases between them. Germline V lookup: CDR1 LNHNV, CDR2 YYDKDF (reference sequence). The CDR3 sequence is CATSRKGNQPQHF. The CDR3 nucleotides read TGTGCCACCAGCAGAAAAGGAAATCAGCCCCAGCATTTT.

This CDR3 is CASSPAVTPLGTEAFF. CDR3 coding DNA: TGTGCCAGCTCACCGGCGGTGACCCCACTCGGCACTGAAGCTTTCTTT. The genes are TRBV18 and TRBJ1-1; no definite D call. Germline loops: CDR1 KGHSH, CDR2 LQKENI. The CDR3 is 16 residues long. V dropped 3 bases and J dropped 4 bases, with 18 bases sitting between them.

The chain has TRBV5-4 and TRBJ2-1; tentatively, D is TRBD1 or TRBD2 (6 bases each). The germline V gene has CDR1 SGHNT and CDR2 YYREEE (reference sequence). The CDR3 runs to 17 residues. The V gene lost 3 bases and the J gene lost 5 bases, with 21 bases spanning the gap. CDR3 amino acids: CASSSPGAGLLNNEQFF. In DNA, the CDR3 is TGTGCCAGCAGCTCCCCGGGGGCAGGGCTGCTAAACAATGAGCAGTTCTTC.

The chain employs TRBV12-5 and TRBJ1-2; 10 nucleotides agree with TRBD1. V lost 7 bases and J lost 4; bases outside the gene matches: 12. Germline V gene lookup returns CDR1 LGHNT and CDR2 FRNRAP. CDR3 length equals 16 residues. The CDR3 loop reads CASAMTGGAAGYGYTF. In DNA form, the CDR3 reads TGTGCTAGTGCCATGACAGGGGGCGCGGCTGGCTATGGCTACACCTTC.

The chain links TRBV10-3 to TRBJ2-7; 14 bases are a match to TRBD2. The germline gives CDR1 ENHRY, CDR2 SYGVKD. CDR3 length: 14 residues. Losses at the gene ends were 7 bases for V and 7 bases for J; bases not matched to a gene: 6. The CDR3 nucleotides are TGTGCCATCACCTCGGGACTAGCGGGAGAAGAGCAGTACTTC. Translation: CAITSGLAGEEQYF.

The J gene is TRBJ2-7, the V gene TRBV29-1; 7 nucleotides match TRBD1. Germline lookup yields CDR1 SQVTM and CDR2 ANQGSEA. The CDR3 is 12 residues long. Unmatched junction bases numbered 4, after V lost 4 bases and J lost 4 bases. The CDR3 loop is CSVGQGEYEQYF. In DNA, the CDR3 is TGCAGCGTTGGACAGGGAGAATACGAGCAGTACTTC.

The chain has TRBV5-1 and TRBJ2-7; tentative D call: TRBD1 (7 bases). Germline CDR1 reads SGHRS; CDR2 reads YFSETQ. CDR3 length equals 15 residues. Trimming took 4 bases from V and 0 from J, leaving 14 bases between them. In DNA, the CDR3 is TGCGCCAGCAGCCCCTCAGGGGGGAACTCCTACGAGCAGTACTTC. It encodes CASSPSGGNSYEQYF.

V gene TRBV2 combines with J gene TRBJ2-3, with a weak D call TRBD2 (6 bases). Germline V lookup: CDR1 SNHLY, CDR2 FYNNEI. The CDR3 is made up of 11 amino acids. The CDR3 reads CATSSADTQYF. For the CDR3, the DNA is TGTGCTACTAGCAGTGCAGATACGCAGTATTTT. Drawing the rest from reference TRBV2 and TRBJ2-3, the complete variable domain is EPEVTQTPSHQVTQMGQEVILRCVPISNHLYFYWYRQILGQKVEFLVSFYNNEISEKSEIFDDQFSVERPDGSNFTLKIRSTKLEDSAMYFCATSSADTQYFGPGTRLTVL.

V and J are TRBV24-1 and TRBJ2-1, with TRBD2 matching 8 bases. Unmatched junction bases numbered 7, after V lost 5 bases and J lost 5 bases. This CDR3 is built from 15 residues. Germline-derived CDR1 and CDR2 are KGHDR and SFDVKD. CDR3 coding DNA: TGTGCCACCAGTGTGCAGCGGGAGCGGAACAATGAGCAGTTCTTC. Its translation is CATSVQRERNNEQFF.